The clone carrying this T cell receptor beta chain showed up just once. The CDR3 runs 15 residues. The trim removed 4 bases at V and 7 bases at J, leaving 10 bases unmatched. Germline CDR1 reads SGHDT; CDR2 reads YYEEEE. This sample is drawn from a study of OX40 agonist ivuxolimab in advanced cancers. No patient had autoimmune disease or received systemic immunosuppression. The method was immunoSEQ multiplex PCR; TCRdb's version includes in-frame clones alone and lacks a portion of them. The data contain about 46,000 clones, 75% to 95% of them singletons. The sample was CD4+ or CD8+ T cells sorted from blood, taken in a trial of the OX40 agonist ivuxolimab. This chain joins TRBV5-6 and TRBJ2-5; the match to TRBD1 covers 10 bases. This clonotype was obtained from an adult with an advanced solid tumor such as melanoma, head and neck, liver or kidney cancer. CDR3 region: CASSAPGTGDGTQYF. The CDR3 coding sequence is TGTGCCAGCAGCGCTCCCGGGACAGGGGATGGGACCCAGTACTTC.